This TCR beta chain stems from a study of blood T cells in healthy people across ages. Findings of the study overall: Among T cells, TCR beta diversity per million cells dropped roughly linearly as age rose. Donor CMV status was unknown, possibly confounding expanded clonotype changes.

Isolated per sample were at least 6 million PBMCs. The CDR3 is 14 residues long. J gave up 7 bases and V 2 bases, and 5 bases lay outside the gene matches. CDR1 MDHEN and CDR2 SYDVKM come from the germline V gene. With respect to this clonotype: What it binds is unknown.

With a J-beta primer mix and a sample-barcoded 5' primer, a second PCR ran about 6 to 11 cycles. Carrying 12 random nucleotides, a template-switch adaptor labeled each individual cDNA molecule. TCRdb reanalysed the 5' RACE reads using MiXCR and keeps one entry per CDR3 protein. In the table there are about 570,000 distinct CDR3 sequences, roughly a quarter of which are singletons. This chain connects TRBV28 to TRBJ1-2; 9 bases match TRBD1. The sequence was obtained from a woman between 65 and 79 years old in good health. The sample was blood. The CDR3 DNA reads TGTGCCAGCAGTTTAAGGGACAGGGTCGGTGGCTACACCTTC. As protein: CASSLRDRVGGYTF.